This T cell receptor (beta chain) was recovered during a study of T-cell reconstitution after alpha-beta-depleted transplantation in children. The CDR3 sequence is 15 residues long. The V gene lost 6 bases and the J gene lost 2 bases, with 20 bases spanning the gap. Germline V gene data show CDR1 as DFQATT and CDR2 as SNEGSKA (reference sequence). This clonotype was counted only a few times. As it was prepared, the TCRbeta library received unique molecular identifiers. MiXCR was run by TCRdb on the PCR reads, yielding one entry per CDR3 protein. There are around 500,000 distinct CDR3 sequences in the sample; around 13% occur only once, and less than 6.5% lies in the top ten.

This sample comprised PBMCs from the stem cell graft donor, obtained from the stem cell graft. This rearrangement joins TRBV20-1 to TRBJ2-7, with D unresolved. The clonotype comes from a human donor who donated a stem cell graft to a child with combined immunodeficiency. CDR3 protein: CSARKPPPETYEQYF. The DNA for the CDR3 is TGCAGTGCCCGGAAGCCACCACCTGAAACCTACGAGCAGTACTTC.